The source of this T cell receptor (beta chain) is a study of blood T cell repertoires in COVID-19. TCRdb's table, derived via immunoSEQ multiplex PCR, lists solely in-frame clones and lacks some. The sample lists about 150,000 clones; 87% were seen once. This clone was seen more than once but under ten times. V shed 2 bases, J shed 0 bases, and the junction held 8 bases outside the gene matches. In germline, CDR1 is SGHRS, CDR2 YFSETQ. This CDR3 has 20 residues. The chain carries TRBV5-1 and TRBJ2-2; 15 nucleotides line up with TRBD2. The clonotype was recovered from a woman in her thirties or forties who had been exposed to COVID-19. The specimen sequenced was PBMCs or T cells enriched from blood (not recorded which). CDR3 sequence: CASSLMPGLAGGANTGELFF. The CDR3 DNA is TGCGCCAGCAGCTTAATGCCGGGACTAGCGGGAGGCGCGAACACCGGGGAGCTGTTTTTT.